The present T cell receptor beta chain was sequenced within a study of blood T cells in healthy people across ages (dated by TCRdb to about 2015). In terms of the full investigation: In model experiments, template switching captured roughly one uniquely barcoded TCR beta cDNA molecule for every two T cells. To avoid experimental bias, donors of different ages were spread randomly across the sequencing lanes. Using the same blood draw, the study looked at two additional independent replicas of 1 million unique cDNA reads for two donors, one aged 18 to 29 and the other aged 80 or older. To track age-related changes in TCR beta repertoire diversity, the study relied on deep sequencing normalized with unique cDNA molecular identifiers. Four age groups were formed from the donors: young (average 16 years), middle-aged (just under 40), aged (62) and long-lived (about 75).

This clonotype was counted a few times. The specificity of this receptor is unknown. Qualities for individual bases were not recorded, and no much larger clone is one base off. Donors were under 40 systemically healthy Caucasian individuals from Russia aged roughly 6 to 90 years. Ten milliliters of peripheral blood were drawn from each donor into EDTA-treated Vacutainer tubes. Ficoll-Paque density-gradient centrifugation was used to isolate PBMCs, with at least 7 million per sample. Trizol reagent was used to extract total RNA from PBMCs, with at least 5 micrograms per sample. For every donor, flow cytometry on a PBMC aliquot measured the percentage of naive CD45RAhigh/CD27high T cells. Library preparation used 5' RACE. Sequencing relied on an Illumina HiSeq 2500. The second PCR ran for about 7 to 11 cycles and used a J-beta primer mix along with a sample-barcoded 5' primer. Each TCR beta cDNA molecule received a unique molecular identifier from a template-switch 5' adaptor carrying 12 random nucleotides. Each sample yielded at least 3 million CDR3-containing paired-end reads. First-strand cDNA synthesis was performed from all RNA using the Mint cDNA synthesis kit, with priming by a TRBC-specific oligonucleotide. After uracil-DNA glycosylase treatment, a first 18-cycle PCR used universal primers M1SS and BC2_uni_R on all cDNA. In the original analysis: Each sample was normalized by randomly selecting 1 million high-quality reads, each carrying a distinct molecular identifier. Reads with shared molecular identifiers were discarded instead of being binned into consensus sequences. MiTCR, run with a Q25 quality threshold and the strictest error-elimination algorithm, handled CDR3 identification, clonotype clustering and error correction. A nonparametric unseen species model using Euler transformation provided a lower-bound estimate of total TCR beta diversity. TCRdb reprocessed the public reads (quality trimming at Q25 with fastp, clone calling with MiXCR) and kept in-frame beta chains. CDR3 protein sequences are deduplicated, and each keeps its most common genes and DNA. Here the V and J calls rest on TCRdb's processing, not on the authors' analysis. Counted in this sample were about 1.6 million distinct CDR3 sequences; about 31% of them appeared once. The leading ten clones occupy about 11% of the sample.

Including the terminal cysteine and phenylalanine, the CDR3 comprises 16 residues. Only the CDR3 DNA stays, 48 bases, in frame from base 1. The junction carries 10 bases between V and J, which are trimmed by 2 bases and 2 bases respectively. The germline V gene encodes CDR1 MNHEY and CDR2 SVGEGT. Study-wide findings and limitations: The long-lived group showed more naive CD4+ T cells, fewer expanded clones and increased TCR diversity than the aged group, suggesting age selection. Estimates of total diversity based on one million sequenced T cells were considered lower bounds and underestimates. Because profiling used bulk unsorted PBMCs, naive and antigen-experienced compartments could not be compared conclusively. The percentage of naive T cells measured by flow cytometry correlated strongly with observed TCR beta diversity. Because donor CMV infection status was unknown, age-related changes in expanded clonotypes were potentially confounded. As age increased, observed TCR beta diversity per million T cells dropped in a roughly linear way, and a significant reduction was already evident by age about 36.

This chain joins TRBV6-2 or TRBV6-3 to TRBJ2-6; the D gene cannot be named for sure. This clonotype was sampled from a woman in her twenties or thirties in good health. Material for sequencing was blood. In nucleotide form, the sequence is TGTGCCAGCAGTTACCCGTTGGCGGCTGGGGCCAACGTCCTGACTTTC. This is translated as CASSYPLAAGANVLTF.